This T cell receptor (beta chain) was found in a study of blood T cell repertoires in COVID-19 (dated by TCRdb to about 2020). About the investigation overall: Collaborator samples came from the United States, Italy and Spain and covered acute and convalescent phases of COVID-19. The prospective study material was composed of cDNA or gDNA derived from T cells, B-cell-depleted T cells, or PBMCs. Subjects who had been exposed to COVID-19, were actively infected with it, or had recovered from it provided the deeply sampled blood TCRbeta repertoires that made up the dataset. The repertoires were released in a freely available public database intended as a resource for research on the immune response to SARS-CoV-2. Samples came from the ongoing ImmuneRACE study (first 160 participants) plus 1,254 subjects from 6 global collaborators. The sample metadata nearly always contained a de-identified subject ID, COVID-19 status, age in years and sex. HLA class I and class II types, where available, came from metadata supplied by the sample provider rather than from assay-based typing.

Trimming takes 6 bases from V and 3 bases from J, and the germline ends sit 11 bases apart. The CDR3, from cysteine to phenylalanine, totals 13 residues. The entry retains the CDR3 DNA only, 39 bases that are in frame from base 1. As encoded in the germline V gene (reference sequence), CDR1 is SEHNR while CDR2 is FQNEAQ. Each collaborating institution followed its own protocols to collect whole blood in K2EDTA tubes. For TCRbeta analysis, collaborator samples were shipped as frozen whole blood, as isolated PBMCs, or as DNA extracted from either sample type. What the research found in general, with its limitations: The quantity of clinical and demographic metadata differed by source and by participant and was supplied without curation.

TCRbeta CDR3 regions were amplified from genomic DNA by means of the immunoSEQ Assay, a bias-controlled multiplex PCR. The authors' pipeline ran thus. The number of nucleated cells in each sample was estimated by amplification of reference gene primers within the assay. Sequence reads were collapsed and filtered to measure the absolute abundance of every unique TCRbeta CDR3 rearrangement. For each sample, productive Simpson clonality was calculated as the square root of Simpson's diversity index over productive rearrangements. Sourced from immuneACCESS, this table was stored by TCRdb with only in-frame sequences that have V and J called. A share of the clones is absent; for the studies checked, an unresolved V gene accounts for under half, and the remainder has no known explanation. V and J calls and clone size are given by that table; D and trimming were obtained from the DNA. The sample records about 160,000 clones, 85% of which are singletons. The ten largest clones represent about 3.5% of the sample.

For this clone: What antigen it recognizes has not been identified. No base qualities exist here, and no much larger clone lies one base off it.

The sequence was obtained from a human donor with acute or convalescent COVID-19. The donor label of this sample is uncertain. The rearrangement joined TRBV7-9 to TRBJ1-1; TRBD1 is perhaps the D gene, given 6 matching bases. Sequencing was done on a sample of peripheral blood. The DNA sequence is given as TGTGCCAGCAGGCTAAACAGGGACACTGAAGCTTTCTTT. It specifies CASRLNRDTEAFF.